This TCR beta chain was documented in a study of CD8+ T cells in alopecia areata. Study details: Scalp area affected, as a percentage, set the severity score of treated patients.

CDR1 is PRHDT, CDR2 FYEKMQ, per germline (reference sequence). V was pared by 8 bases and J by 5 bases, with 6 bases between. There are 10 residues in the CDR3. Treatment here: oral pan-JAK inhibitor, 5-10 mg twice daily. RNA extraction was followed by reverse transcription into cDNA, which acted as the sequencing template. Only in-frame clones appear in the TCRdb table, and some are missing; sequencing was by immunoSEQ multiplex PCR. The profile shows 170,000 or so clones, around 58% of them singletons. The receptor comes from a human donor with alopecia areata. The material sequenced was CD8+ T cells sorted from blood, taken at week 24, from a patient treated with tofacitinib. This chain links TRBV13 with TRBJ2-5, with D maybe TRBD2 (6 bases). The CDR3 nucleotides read TGTGCCAGCGGGGGGGAGACCCAGTACTTC. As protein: CASGGETQYF. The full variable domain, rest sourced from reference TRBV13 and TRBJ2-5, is AAGVIQSPRHLIKEKRETATLKCYPIPRHDTVYWYQQGPGQDPQFLISFYEKMQSDKGSIPDRFSAQQFSDYHSELNMSSLELGDSALYFCASGGETQYFGPGTRLLVL.